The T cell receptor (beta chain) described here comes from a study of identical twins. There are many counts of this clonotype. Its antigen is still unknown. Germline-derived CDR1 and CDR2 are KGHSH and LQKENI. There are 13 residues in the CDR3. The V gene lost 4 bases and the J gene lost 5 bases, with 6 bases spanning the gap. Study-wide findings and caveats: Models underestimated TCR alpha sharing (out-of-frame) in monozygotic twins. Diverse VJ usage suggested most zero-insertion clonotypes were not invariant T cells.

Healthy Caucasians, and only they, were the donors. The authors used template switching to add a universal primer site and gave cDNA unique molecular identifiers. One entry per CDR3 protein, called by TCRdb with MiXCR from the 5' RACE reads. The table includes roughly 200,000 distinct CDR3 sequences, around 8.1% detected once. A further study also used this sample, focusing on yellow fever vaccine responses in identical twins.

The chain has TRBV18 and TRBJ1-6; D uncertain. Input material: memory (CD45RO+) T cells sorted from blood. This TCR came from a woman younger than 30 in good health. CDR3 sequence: CASSQSNNSPLHF. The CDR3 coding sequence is TGTGCCAGCTCACAGAGTAATAATTCACCCCTCCACTTT.